The next 25 T cell receptor beta chains were all read from a single sample in a study of control samples from healthy donors and cancer patients. Using immunoSEQ multiplex PCR, the repertoire was profiled, and TCRdb retains in-frame clones only, with some absent. The sample holds 95,000 to 150,000 clones, around 87% seen once. The specimen sequenced was blood. All receptors derive from a man aged 25 to 40 in good health.

The V and J genes are TRBV10-3 and TRBJ2-7; a weak D match, TRBD1 (5 bases). V dropped 3 bases and J dropped 7 bases, with 10 bases sitting between them. Germline V CDR1 and CDR2: ENHRY, SYGVKD. CDR3 length: 12 residues. The CDR3 DNA sequence: TGTGCCATCAGTGACAGGGAAGAGGAGCAGTACTTC. It codes for CAISDREEEQYF.

The V gene is TRBV5-1, the J gene TRBJ1-1; TRBD1 is a possible D gene (5 bases). From germline, CDR1 is SGHRS and CDR2 YFSETQ. V was trimmed by 4 bases and J by 1 base, leaving 11 bases between them. The CDR3 is 14 residues long. The CDR3 spells CASSPGGRNTEAFF. Here the CDR3 DNA reads TGCGCCAGCAGCCCTGGGGGGAGGAACACTGAAGCTTTCTTT.

The chain carries TRBV7-9 and TRBJ2-7, with 12 bases identical to TRBD1. The CDR3 loop spans 18 amino acids. With V trimmed by 5 bases and J by 0 bases, 11 bases remained unmatched. Germline lookup yields CDR1 SEHNR and CDR2 FQNEAQ (reference sequence). CDR3 loop: CASSHPAGTGGSSYEQYF. The CDR3 DNA is TGTGCCAGCAGCCACCCCGCCGGGACAGGGGGCAGCTCCTACGAGCAGTACTTC.

This clone was counted a few times. The rearrangement joins TRBV7-9 to TRBJ1-1; a possible D gene is TRBD1 (5 bases). With 3 bases removed from V and 7 bases from J, the gap between germline ends came to 15 bases. CDR3 length: 14 amino acids. Germline CDR1 reads SEHNR; CDR2 reads FQNEAQ (reference sequence). CDR3 region: CASSFSTGGGEAFF. The CDR3 DNA reads as TGTGCCAGCAGCTTTTCCACAGGCGGGGGTGAAGCTTTCTTT.

V and J are TRBV5-8 and TRBJ1-1; possible D gene TRBD1, 6 bases. The CDR3 runs to 15 residues. V was shortened by 7 bases and J by 2 bases, with 18 bases between the two germline ends. Germline V gene lookup returns CDR1 SGHTS and CDR2 YDEGEE. The CDR3 region has the DNA TGTGCCAGCCGAAGAGGGGACATTCTAAACACTGAAGCTTTCTTT. Its protein is CASRRGDILNTEAFF. Looking up the rest from reference TRBV5-8 and TRBJ1-1 gives the full variable domain: EAGVTQSPTHLIKTRGQQATLRCSPISGHTSVYWYQQALGLGLQFLLWYDEGEERNRGNFPPRFSGRQFPNYSSELNVNALELEDSALYLCASRRGDILNTEAFFGQGTRLTVV.

This chain links TRBV7-3 with TRBJ2-1; TRBD1 agrees at 11 bases. Germline CDR1 reads SGHTA; CDR2 reads FQGTGA. Trimming took 2 bases from V and 8 from J; bases not matched to a gene: 5. The length of the CDR3 is 15 residues. Here the CDR3 reads CASSLGQGAIDEQFF. In nucleotides, the CDR3 is TGTGCCAGCAGCTTAGGACAGGGGGCGATCGATGAGCAGTTCTTC.

This chain links TRBV27 with TRBJ1-4, with 8 bases aligning to TRBD1. Germline-derived CDR1 and CDR2 are MNHEY and SMNVEV (reference sequence). CDR3 length: 15 residues. V shed 5 bases, J shed 5 bases, and the junction held 7 bases outside the gene matches. The CDR3 is CASSGWDRSNEKLFF. In nucleotides, the CDR3 is TGTGCCAGCAGTGGATGGGACAGGTCGAATGAAAAACTGTTTTTT.

The chain couples TRBV24-1 to TRBJ2-2; possible D gene TRBD1, 6 bases. Germline assignment: CDR1 KGHDR and CDR2 SFDVKD. Trimming pared 12 bases from V and 6 bases from J, leaving 19 bases between. CDR3 length equals 14 residues. The CDR3 nucleotides are TGTGCCTCTCGGGACACGGCTAACGCCGGGGAGCTGTTTTTT. Translating it yields CASRDTANAGELFF.

J is TRBJ1-1 and V is TRBV29-1; D possibly corresponds to TRBD1 (5 bases). CDR1 SQVTM and CDR2 ANQGSEA come from the germline V gene. CDR3 size: 13 residues. V shed 4 bases and J shed 1 base, with 10 bases lying between them. The CDR3 loop is CSVGMGTNTEAFF. CDR3 sequence (DNA): TGCAGCGTTGGTATGGGGACGAACACTGAAGCTTTCTTT.

This chain uses TRBV12-3 or TRBV12-4 with TRBJ1-2; 7 positions agree with TRBD1. The trim removed 4 bases at V and 4 bases at J, leaving 3 bases unmatched. CDR3 size: 13 residues. CDR3 DNA: TGTGCCAGCAGTTCTCGACAGGGCTATGGCTACACCTTC. The encoded protein is CASSSRQGYGYTF.

V gene TRBV4-2 combines with J gene TRBJ2-5, with 11 positions matching TRBD2. Germline CDR1 reads LGHNA; CDR2 reads YNFKEQ. This CDR3 comprises 18 residues. V dropped 0 bases and J dropped 2; count of bases not matched to a gene: 8. Written as DNA, the CDR3 is TGTGCCAGCAGCCAAGATCCTAGCGGGGGGCCCGGACAAGAGACCCAGTACTTC. Translation: CASSQDPSGGPGQETQYF.

The V call is TRBV6-5, the J call TRBJ2-7; D not resolved. Germline V gene data show CDR1 as MNHEY and CDR2 as SVGAGI. This CDR3 is 16 amino acids long. V was clipped by 4 bases and J by 5 bases, with 21 bases between them. CDR3 DNA: TGTGCCAGCAGTTCCGTTAAGGATTACCCACTCCACGAGCAGTACTTC. It codes for CASSSVKDYPLHEQYF.

There are a few counts of this clone. This may be a read error: a much more frequent sequence differs by one nucleotide. The chain uses TRBV4-1 and TRBJ1-2, with D perhaps TRBD1 (5 bases). The CDR3 has 16 amino acids. Trimming took 3 bases from V and 8 from J, leaving 22 bases between them. In germline, CDR1 is MGHRA, CDR2 YSYEKL. The CDR3, as DNA: TGCGCCAGCAGCCATGGGTGGGGGGGACTGGGTGAAGGCTACACCTTC. Translating it yields CASSHGWGGLGEGYTF.

The rearrangement links TRBV4-1 to TRBJ1-2; perhaps TRBD1 as D (5 bases). The CDR3 contains 13 residues. V was shortened by 5 bases and J by 2 bases, with 9 bases between the two germline ends. Germline V lookup: CDR1 MGHRA, CDR2 YSYEKL. The CDR3 region is CASSGQGNYGYTF. For the CDR3, the DNA is TGCGCCAGCAGCGGGCAGGGAAACTATGGCTACACCTTC.

There are a few counts of this clone. The same CDR3 also results from other DNA sequences found in this sample. The chain employs TRBV12-3 or TRBV12-4 and TRBJ1-1, with D perhaps matching TRBD1 (5 bases). The germline V and J ends were trimmed by 5 bases and 5 bases, with 9 bases remaining between them. CDR3 length: 12 residues. CDR3 region: CASSLEGTEAFF. The CDR3 region has the DNA TGTGCCAGCAGTCTGGAGGGGACTGAAGCTTTCTTT.

This clone was seen a handful of times. The chain is built from TRBV5-5 and TRBJ1-3; TRBD1 matches 8 bases. This CDR3 is 15 amino acids long. The germline V gene encodes CDR1 SGHKS and CDR2 YYEKEE (reference sequence). Trimming removed 2 bases from V and 1 base from J; junction bases left unmatched: 2. CDR3 in amino acids: CASSFGQGSGNTIYF. In DNA, the CDR3 is TGTGCCAGCAGCTTCGGACAGGGTTCTGGAAACACCATATATTTT.

The J gene is TRBJ2-2, the V gene TRBV4-2, with D perhaps matching TRBD2 (6 bases). The CDR3 has 15 residues. V lost 0 bases, J lost 5 bases, and 10 bases lay in between. Germline values: CDR1 LGHNA, CDR2 YNFKEQ. The CDR3 DNA follows: TGTGCCAGCAGCCAAGAGGGGGGTTGGACCGGGGAGCTGTTTTTT. Translation gives CASSQEGGWTGELFF.

The chain is built from TRBV4-1 and TRBJ1-3; no reliable D call. The V gene lost 0 bases and the J gene lost 1 base, with 7 bases spanning the gap. From germline, CDR1 is MGHRA and CDR2 YSYEKL. This CDR3 contains 15 residues. The CDR3 region has the DNA TGCGCCAGCAGCCAAGATCCGGGATCTGGAAACACCATATATTTT. Its translation is CASSQDPGSGNTIYF.

CDR3 coding DNA: TGCGCCAGCAGCCCCACTACTTACGGGACTGCGAACACCGGGGAGCTGTTTTTT. Protein product: CASSPTTYGTANTGELFF. The chain combines TRBV4-1 with TRBJ2-2; D perhaps matches TRBD2 (6 bases). This CDR3 contains 18 residues. Trimming took off 4 bases at V and 0 bases at J, with 18 bases between the two ends. Per germline, CDR1 MGHRA and CDR2 YSYEKL.

This chain connects TRBV6-5 to TRBJ2-2, with 7 positions matching TRBD1. The junction had 1 base not matched to a gene; V was cut back by 0 bases and J by 0 bases. Germline CDR1 MNHEY, CDR2 SVGAGI. The CDR3 has 16 residues. The CDR3: CASSYSGTANTGELFF. CDR3 bases: TGTGCCAGCAGTTACTCAGGGACAGCGAACACCGGGGAGCTGTTTTTT.

V gene TRBV6-1 combines with J gene TRBJ1-2; unclear D gene. Germline V gene data show CDR1 as MNHNS and CDR2 as SASEGT. The CDR3 runs 13 residues. Trimming removed 3 bases at V and 3 bases at J, with 8 bases between. As DNA, the CDR3 is TGTGCCAGCAGTGAGGAGAGGTACTATGGCTACACCTTC. Translation: CASSEERYYGYTF.

The chain uses TRBV2 and TRBJ1-1; D is unclear. The CDR3 totals 14 residues. V lost 7 bases and J lost 6, with 18 bases in between. Germline V CDR1 and CDR2: SNHLY, FYNNEI. CDR3 region: CASNPPPVNAEAFF. CDR3 DNA sequence: TGTGCCAGCAATCCGCCCCCAGTTAACGCTGAAGCTTTCTTT.

The chain uses TRBV4-1 and TRBJ1-1; D ambiguous. CDR3 size: 13 residues. The germline V and J ends were trimmed by 0 bases and 0 bases, with 2 bases remaining between them. Germline assignment: CDR1 MGHRA and CDR2 YSYEKL. The CDR3 region is CASSQEVNTEAFF. The CDR3 nucleotides are TGCGCCAGCAGCCAAGAGGTGAACACTGAAGCTTTCTTT.

The rearrangement uses TRBV11-3 and TRBJ1-1; D unclear. Germline CDR1 is SGHNT and CDR2 is YENEEA. Trimming removed 5 bases from V and 1 base from J, with 11 bases in between. This CDR3 has 14 residues. In DNA, the CDR3 is TGTGCCAGCAGCCATCCGGAGGGGAACACTGAAGCTTTCTTT. Residues: CASSHPEGNTEAFF.

This chain uses TRBV2 with TRBJ2-7; TRBD1 is a possible D gene (7 bases). The CDR3 sequence is 14 residues long. Germline V gene lookup returns CDR1 SNHLY and CDR2 FYNNEI. V lost 7 bases, J lost 2 bases, and 15 bases lay in between. The CDR3 DNA reads as TGTGCCAGCACCGAGACAGGGAGGACCTACGAGCAGTACTTC. Residues: CASTETGRTYEQYF.